The next 11 T cell receptor beta chains were all read from a single sample in a study of cytomegalovirus exposure and HLA in healthy donors. Researchers ran the PCR with 60 Vbeta and 13 Jbeta primers. Method: immunoSEQ multiplex PCR; TCRdb's copy keeps in-frame clones and lacks some. The sample carries about 150,000 clones, 75% to 80% recorded once. Sequenced: PBMCs. Every receptor here comes from a man aged 25-40 years in good health and CMV-seronegative.

The chain is built from TRBV28 and TRBJ1-1; 7 bases map to TRBD1. In germline, CDR1 is MDHEN, CDR2 SYDVKM. V trimming: 8 bases; J trimming: 2 bases; junction bases outside the gene matches: 5. CDR3 length: 13 amino acids. The CDR3 loop reads CASLGQINTEAFF. DNA for the CDR3: TGTGCCAGCCTGGGACAGATTAACACTGAAGCTTTCTTT.

This clone was seen more than once but under ten times. The chain carries TRBV7-2 and TRBJ2-3; no firm D call. The CDR3 contains 13 residues. Looked up from germline, CDR1 is SGHTA and CDR2 is FQGNSA. Trimming pared 3 bases from V and 5 bases from J, leaving 9 bases between. DNA for the CDR3: TGTGCCAGCAGCTTCAGACTGGGAGATACGCAGTATTTT. It encodes CASSFRLGDTQYF.

The rearrangement links TRBV10-3 to TRBJ1-5; the match to TRBD1 covers 7 bases. With 10 bases clipped from V and 6 bases from J, the junction kept 6 bases outside the gene matches. Germline values: CDR1 ENHRY, CDR2 SYGVKD. This CDR3 comprises 12 residues. CDR3 DNA: TGTGCCAGTGGGACAGAAGGTCAGCCCCAGCATTTT. Translated, it gives CASGTEGQPQHF.

The chain uses TRBV2 and TRBJ2-7; D is unclear. This CDR3 is built from 16 residues. The V end was cut by 1 base, the J end by 0 bases, with 13 bases between. CDR1 and CDR2 (germline): SNHLY, FYNNEI. CDR3 coding DNA: TGTGCCAGCAGTGAAGGTCTGGAACTATTCTCCTACGAGCAGTACTTC. It translates to CASSEGLELFSYEQYF.

This clone was seen a few times. The chain employs TRBV7-8 and TRBJ1-5; tentatively, D is TRBD1 (6 bases). The germline V and J ends were trimmed by 2 bases and 0 bases, with 11 bases remaining between them. CDR1 and CDR2 from the germline V gene are SGHVS and FQNEAQ. The CDR3 has 16 amino acids. CDR3 sequence (DNA): TGTGCCAGCAGCTTAACCGGACAGAATAGCAATCAGCCCCAGCATTTT. Translation: CASSLTGQNSNQPQHF. The complete variable domain, with remaining parts taken from reference TRBV7-8 and TRBJ1-5, reads GAGVSQSPRYKVAKRGQDVALRCDPISGHVSLFWYQQALGQGPEFLTYFQNEAQLDKSGLPSDRFFAERPEGSVSTLKIQRTQQEDSAVYLCASSLTGQNSNQPQHFGDGTRLSIL.

This clone was counted a few times. This chain links TRBV10-3 with TRBJ2-7, with D perhaps matching TRBD2 (6 bases). The CDR3 length is 13 residues. Per the germline V gene, CDR1 is ENHRY and CDR2 is SYGVKD. V lost 7 bases and J lost 0, with 10 bases in between. CDR3 residues: CAINAGNSYEQYF. In DNA form, the CDR3 reads TGTGCCATCAACGCGGGAAACTCCTACGAGCAGTACTTC.

As concerns this clone: At the DNA level, this CDR3 is encoded by other sequences in the same sample as well. J is TRBJ2-7 and V is TRBV5-8; 9 nucleotides match TRBD1. V shed 0 bases and J 4 bases; nucleotides not matched to a gene: 2. Germline CDR1 and CDR2: SGHTS and YDEGEE. CDR3 length: 14 amino acids. The CDR3 protein is CASSLAGQGYEQYF. The CDR3 DNA is TGTGCCAGCAGCTTGGCAGGACAGGGGTACGAGCAGTACTTC.

CDR3 DNA: TGCGCCAGCAGCTCCGGGACAGGCGATGAAAAACTGTTTTTT. This gives the protein CASSSGTGDEKLFF. The V and J genes are TRBV5-1 and TRBJ1-4, with 8 positions matching TRBD1. The CDR3 spans 14 residues. Unmatched junction bases numbered 4, after V lost 3 bases and J lost 6 bases. Germline CDR1 reads SGHRS; CDR2 reads YFSETQ.

The gene calls are TRBV27 and TRBJ2-1; perhaps TRBD2 as D (6 bases). CDR1 and CDR2 from the germline V gene are MNHEY and SMNVEV (reference sequence). Trimming shortened V by 5 bases and J by 4 bases, and 24 bases separated the two germline ends. The CDR3 spans 18 residues. The CDR3 bases are TGTGCCAGCAGTCCCAAAAGAGGCAGCTTGGGACTTTACAATGAGCAGTTCTTC. It codes for CASSPKRGSLGLYNEQFF.

The CDR3 is CASSPRLAGGVAAKNIQYF. In DNA, the CDR3 is TGTGCCAGCAGCCCCAGACTAGCGGGAGGAGTGGCGGCCAAAAACATTCAGTACTTC. This sequence joins TRBV7-3 and TRBJ2-4; 13 positions match TRBD2. Germline trimming cut 5 bases from V and 1 base from J; bases unmatched to any gene: 11. The germline CDR1 and CDR2 sequences are SGHTA and FQGTGA. This CDR3 is built from 19 residues.

The chain recombines TRBV28 with TRBJ1-1; 8 positions match TRBD1. The germline V gene encodes CDR1 MDHEN and CDR2 SYDVKM. The CDR3 is 12 amino acids. V was pared by 4 bases and J by 8 bases, with 3 bases of the junction left unmatched. The CDR3 nucleotides read TGTGCCAGCAGTTCAAGGACAGGGGAAGCTTTCTTT. Amino acid sequence: CASSSRTGEAFF.